This entry lists 22 T cell receptor beta chains sequenced from one sample in a study of cytomegalovirus exposure and HLA in healthy donors. PCR was performed using 60 Vbeta and 13 Jbeta primers. Libraries were prepared by immunoSEQ multiplex PCR; TCRdb keeps only in-frame clonotypes and omits some of them. This sample has over 150,000 clones, with approximately 80% found just once. The sample taken for sequencing was PBMCs. These receptors were taken from a boy aged 5-17 years in good health and CMV-seronegative.

This CDR3 is CASNPLGDSNEKLFF. CDR3 nucleotides: TGTGCCAGCAATCCCTTAGGGGACTCTAATGAAAAACTGTTTTTT. The rearrangement uses TRBV6-6 and TRBJ1-4, with D perhaps TRBD1 (5 bases). CDR1 is MNHNY, CDR2 SVGAGI, per germline (reference sequence). The CDR3 totals 15 residues. V dropped 7 bases and J dropped 3 bases, with 15 bases sitting between them.

The chain has TRBV6-6 and TRBJ1-4, with D perhaps matching TRBD1 (6 bases). V dropped 7 bases and J dropped 6 bases, with 18 bases sitting between them. Germline-derived CDR1 and CDR2 are MNHNY and SVGAGI (reference sequence). CDR3 length: 15 amino acids. CDR3 protein: CASTPLGAGDEKLFF. In nucleotides, the CDR3 is TGTGCCAGCACACCCCTAGGGGCAGGGGATGAAAAACTGTTTTTT.

The V call is TRBV30, the J call TRBJ1-5, with 7 bases matching TRBD1. V shed 2 bases, J shed 5 bases, and the junction held 15 bases outside the gene matches. Germline CDR1 GTSNPN, CDR2 SVGIG (reference sequence). This CDR3 has 17 amino acids. CDR3 nucleotides: TGTGCCTGGAGTCTCAACTACGGGACAGCTAGAGATCAGCCCCAGCATTTT. Translated: CAWSLNYGTARDQPQHF.

The chain joins TRBV19 to TRBJ1-1; TRBD1 aligns across 7 bases. The CDR3 runs 14 residues. The germline V gene encodes CDR1 LNHDA and CDR2 SQIVND (reference sequence). V shed 11 bases, J shed 1 base, and the junction held 10 bases outside the gene matches. CDR3 DNA: TGTGCCTCCGGACCGGGACAGAAGAACACTGAAGCTTTCTTT. As protein: CASGPGQKNTEAFF.

The CDR3 loop is CAWSASSSTDTQYF. The CDR3 DNA sequence: TGTGCCTGGAGTGCTTCCTCTAGCACAGATACGCAGTATTTT. The rearrangement uses TRBV30 and TRBJ2-3; D gene unclear. CDR1 is GTSNPN, CDR2 SVGIG, per germline (reference sequence). V gave up 1 base and J gave up 0 bases, with 8 bases separating them. The length of the CDR3 is 14 residues.

The chain joins TRBV27 to TRBJ1-2; 9 bases are a match to TRBD1. This CDR3 spans 14 amino acids. Germline assignment: CDR1 MNHEY and CDR2 SMNVEV (reference sequence). After removal of 5 bases from V and 6 bases from J, the junction contained 7 bases not matched to a gene. The chain's CDR3 is CASSPTGGGNGYTF. CDR3 bases: TGTGCCAGCAGTCCTACAGGGGGCGGTAATGGCTACACCTTC.

This chain uses TRBV29-1 with TRBJ2-5; TRBD1 is a possible D gene (6 bases). This CDR3 spans 13 amino acids. Germline CDR1 and CDR2: SQVTM and ANQGSEA. Trimming removed 6 bases at V and 2 bases at J, with 13 bases between. The CDR3 DNA is TGCAGCGTCGCCGGGACACAACAAGAGACCCAGTACTTC. Amino acid sequence: CSVAGTQQETQYF.

This chain joins TRBV10-3 and TRBJ1-3; 8 positions match TRBD1. V shed 4 bases and J 2 bases; nucleotides not matched to a gene: 7. Germline V CDR1 and CDR2: ENHRY, SYGVKD. The CDR3 length is 16 residues. This CDR3 reads CAISGTGSIAGNTIYF. The DNA for the CDR3 is TGTGCCATCAGTGGGACAGGGAGCATAGCTGGAAACACCATATATTTT.

The chain employs TRBV6-4 and TRBJ1-1; D remains ambiguous. Germline CDR1 reads MRHNA; CDR2 reads SNTAGT. V lost 4 bases and J 4 bases, leaving 10 bases between the germline ends. The CDR3 length is 13 residues. DNA for the CDR3: TGTGCCAGCAGTGTAGATCGGGGCACTGAAGCTTTCTTT. It codes for CASSVDRGTEAFF.

The chain links TRBV9 to TRBJ1-2; 8 bases match TRBD1. With V trimmed by 1 base and J by 5 bases, 4 bases remained unmatched. Germline V gives CDR1 SGDLS, CDR2 YYNGEE. CDR3 length equals 14 residues. In DNA, the CDR3 is TGTGCCAGCAGCGTACCGGGACAGGCGTATGGCTACACCTTC. Translating it yields CASSVPGQAYGYTF.

This clone was recorded only once. This sequence joins TRBV4-1 and TRBJ1-2; 8 positions match TRBD1. Unmatched junction bases numbered 3, after V lost 6 bases and J lost 3 bases. Germline V gene data show CDR1 as MGHRA and CDR2 as YSYEKL. The CDR3 is 13 residues long. CDR3 nucleotide sequence: TGCGCCAGCAGTTTACAGGGGGACTATGGCTACACCTTC. Amino acids: CASSLQGDYGYTF.

This clone was counted between two and nine times. This chain joins TRBV19 and TRBJ2-1, with TRBD2 identical over 10 bases. Trimming took 3 bases from V and 0 from J; bases not matched to a gene: 8. The CDR3 covers 18 residues. Germline CDR1 LNHDA, CDR2 SQIVND (reference sequence). CDR3 protein: CASSISLAGVISYNEQFF. CDR3 nucleotide sequence: TGTGCCAGTAGTATTTCCCTAGCGGGGGTGATCTCCTACAATGAGCAGTTCTTC.

The chain has TRBV6-1 and TRBJ2-3; no clear D. Trimming left V 5 bases short and J 5 bases short, with 5 bases between. Germline assignment: CDR1 MNHNS and CDR2 SASEGT. CDR3 length: 11 residues. This CDR3 is CASSQIDTQYF. The DNA of the CDR3 is TGTGCCAGCAGTCAGATAGATACGCAGTATTTT.

The V call is TRBV6-5, the J call TRBJ2-1, with 9 bases matching TRBD2. V shed 5 bases, J shed 8 bases, and the junction held 10 bases outside the gene matches. This CDR3 has 15 residues. CDR1 MNHEY and CDR2 SVGAGI come from the germline V gene. The CDR3 nucleotides are TGTGCCAGCAGTAAACCGGGACTAGCTCGGGATGAGCAGTTCTTC. Protein product: CASSKPGLARDEQFF.

This chain joins TRBV5-4 and TRBJ2-2, with 9 nucleotides matching TRBD1. Per germline, CDR1 SGHNT and CDR2 YYREEE (reference sequence). The CDR3 contains 16 residues. V was clipped by 5 bases and J by 7 bases; unmatched bases: 12. The CDR3 nucleotides are TGTGCCAGCAGTCCGCCGGGACAGGGATTAGGCGGGGAGCTGTTTTTT. Protein: CASSPPGQGLGGELFF.

This rearrangement joins TRBV29-1 to TRBJ2-4, with D tentatively TRBD2 (5 bases). The V end was cut by 4 bases, the J end by 3 bases, with 10 bases between. Per the germline V gene, CDR1 is SQVTM and CDR2 is ANQGSEA. The CDR3 extends over 13 amino acids. CDR3 sequence: CSVAGIGKNIQYF. The CDR3 DNA reads as TGCAGCGTTGCCGGGATCGGCAAAAACATTCAGTACTTC.

This clone was detected a few times. The chain employs TRBV9 and TRBJ2-7, with a possible D match to TRBD2 (5 bases). CDR1 and CDR2 from the germline V gene are SGDLS and YYNGEE. The V gene lost 0 bases and the J gene lost 2 bases, with 9 bases spanning the gap. The CDR3 totals 14 residues. The CDR3: CASSVGAGTYEQYF. DNA of the CDR3: TGTGCCAGCAGCGTAGGCGCCGGGACCTACGAGCAGTACTTC.

This clone was observed a handful of times. The genes are TRBV18 and TRBJ2-2; 8 bases agree with TRBD1. CDR3 size: 16 residues. V was clipped by 4 bases and J by 5 bases; unmatched bases: 9. Per germline, CDR1 KGHSH and CDR2 LQKENI. CDR3 region: CASSRLQGARTGELFF. For the CDR3, the DNA is TGTGCCAGCTCACGTCTGCAGGGGGCTCGGACCGGGGAGCTGTTTTTT.

The CDR3 sequence is CASSADPSGTEAFF. DNA of the CDR3: TGTGCCAGCAGCGCAGACCCTTCAGGGACTGAAGCTTTCTTT. V gene TRBV9 combines with J gene TRBJ1-1; possibly TRBD1 for D (5 bases). V was pared by 3 bases and J by 5 bases, with 14 bases between. CDR3 length equals 14 residues. The germline V gene has CDR1 SGDLS and CDR2 YYNGEE.

This rearrangement joins TRBV5-4 to TRBJ2-1, with D possibly being TRBD1 (6 bases). Trimming left V 4 bases short and J 10 bases short, with 12 bases between. Per germline, CDR1 SGHNT and CDR2 YYREEE (reference sequence). This CDR3 is built from 12 residues. The CDR3 protein is CASSETGSEQFF. The CDR3 region has the DNA TGTGCCAGCAGCGAGACAGGTAGCGAGCAGTTCTTC.

This clone was found once. The gene calls are TRBV4-3 and TRBJ1-1; 9 positions agree with TRBD1. Germline V gene lookup returns CDR1 LGHNA and CDR2 YSLEER. Trimming cost V 0 bases and J 3 bases; bases outside gene matches: 8. There are 17 residues in the CDR3. CDR3 bases: TGCGCCAGCAGCCAAGATAAATCGGGACAGGGTTACACTGAAGCTTTCTTT. Protein product: CASSQDKSGQGYTEAFF.

The J gene is TRBJ1-4, the V gene TRBV6-6; 7 positions match TRBD1. The CDR3 length is 14 residues. Germline assignment: CDR1 MNHNY and CDR2 SVGAGI (reference sequence). With 6 bases clipped from V and 2 bases from J, the junction kept 3 bases outside the gene matches. The CDR3 DNA follows: TGTGCCAGCAGACCGGGACAGACTAATGAAAAACTGTTTTTT. Amino acid sequence: CASRPGQTNEKLFF.